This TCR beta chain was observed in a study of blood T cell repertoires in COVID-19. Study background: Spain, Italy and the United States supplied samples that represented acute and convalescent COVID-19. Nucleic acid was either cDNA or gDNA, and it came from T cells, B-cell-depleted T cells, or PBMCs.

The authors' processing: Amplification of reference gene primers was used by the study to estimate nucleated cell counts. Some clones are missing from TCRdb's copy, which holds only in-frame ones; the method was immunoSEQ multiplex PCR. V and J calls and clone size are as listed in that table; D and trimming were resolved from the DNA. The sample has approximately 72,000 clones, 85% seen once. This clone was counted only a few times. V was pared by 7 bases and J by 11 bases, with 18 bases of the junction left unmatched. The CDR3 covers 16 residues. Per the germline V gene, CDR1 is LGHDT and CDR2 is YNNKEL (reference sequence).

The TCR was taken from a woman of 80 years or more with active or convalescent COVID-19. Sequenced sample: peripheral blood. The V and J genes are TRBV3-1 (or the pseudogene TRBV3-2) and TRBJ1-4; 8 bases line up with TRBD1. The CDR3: CASTSFRGTGMEKLFF. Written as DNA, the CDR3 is TGTGCCAGCACCTCATTCCGGGGGACAGGAATGGAGAAACTGTTTTTT.